The T cell receptor beta chain under discussion was sequenced for a study of shared clonotypes between healthy human individuals. This clone was seen a single time. Its antigen is unidentified. Other DNA sequences in this sample translate to the same CDR3. V was pared by 4 bases and J by 0 bases, with 10 bases between. In germline, CDR1 is MGHRA, CDR2 YSYEKL. CDR3 length: 14 amino acids. Study-level findings and limits: The sharing of 4.5% to 6.5% of naive CD4 clonotypes was seen across a handful of donors. Non-shared clonotypes had lower generation probabilities than those shared by all four donors.

Clones were sequenced by immunoSEQ multiplex PCR, and TCRdb holds only the in-frame ones, with some missing. This repertoire shows 2 million or so clones, about 94% found once; its top ten account for 0.9% to 1.4%. Naive CD8 cells lacked CD45RO, underwent positive selection for CCR7 and left out terminally differentiated effector memory CD45RA+ cells. The chain employs TRBV4-1 and TRBJ2-7; D is unresolved. The sequencing sample was made of naive CD8+ T cells sorted from blood. The receptor was derived from a man aged 18 to 30 in good health. CDR3 bases: TGCGCCAGCAGCCCTAAGGGCAGCTCCTACGAGCAGTACTTC. Residues: CASSPKGSSYEQYF.